The 26 T cell receptor beta chains listed next were all sequenced from one sample in a study of T cell responses to AZD1222 COVID-19 vaccine. Data came from immunoSEQ multiplex PCR; TCRdb stores just in-frame clones and leaves some out. The sample lists 150,000 or so clones, about 92% occurring once. Sequencing was performed on peripheral blood, taken on day 0 of AZD1222 vaccination. The receptors here all came from an adult in good health.

This chain joins TRBV6-5 and TRBJ1-4, with 7 bases identical to TRBD1. The CDR3 runs 13 residues. Looked up from germline, CDR1 is MNHEY and CDR2 is SVGAGI. With 3 bases clipped from V and 10 bases from J, the junction kept 5 bases outside the gene matches. CDR3 in DNA: TGTGCCAGCAGTTATTCATCAGGGGGAAAACTGTTTTTT. Translating gives CASSYSSGGKLFF.

V and J are TRBV18 and TRBJ1-2; weak D call: TRBD1 (5 bases). CDR3 size: 13 residues. Trimming removed 4 bases at V and 3 bases at J, with 9 bases between. CDR1 and CDR2 from the germline V gene are KGHSH and LQKENI. CDR3 coding DNA: TGTGCCAGCTCACGAGGGGTAGACTATGGCTACACCTTC. This gives the protein CASSRGVDYGYTF.

The rearrangement links TRBV19 to TRBJ2-7, with D perhaps TRBD2 (5 bases). The germline V gene has CDR1 LNHDA and CDR2 SQIVND (reference sequence). Deletions cut 6 bases from V and 4 bases from J, with 7 bases between. This CDR3 region has 11 residues. In DNA, the CDR3 is TGTGCCAGTAGGAGGGATTACGAGCAGTACTTC. Translation gives CASRRDYEQYF.

The V and J genes are TRBV19 and TRBJ1-5; D not certain. Germline V gene sequence: CDR1 LNHDA, CDR2 SQIVND (reference sequence). Trimming took off 3 bases at V and 2 bases at J, with 11 bases between the two ends. CDR3 length equals 15 residues. DNA for the CDR3: TGTGCCAGTAGTATTAGAGGAGTGGGCAATCAGCCCCAGCATTTT. Encoded protein: CASSIRGVGNQPQHF.

This chain links TRBV30 with TRBJ1-2; TRBD1 agrees at 8 bases. V trimming: 5 bases; J trimming: 4 bases; junction bases outside the gene matches: 6. Looked up from germline, CDR1 is GTSNPN and CDR2 is SVGIG (reference sequence). The CDR3 spans 13 residues. The CDR3 reads CAWSGQAFYGYTF. Here the CDR3 DNA reads TGTGCCTGGTCGGGACAGGCCTTCTATGGCTACACCTTC.

The chain's CDR3 is CASSGAGAGAYEQYF. For the CDR3, the DNA is TGTGCCAGCAGTGGGGCCGGGGCAGGGGCCTACGAGCAGTACTTC. The gene calls are TRBV25-1 and TRBJ2-7, with D perhaps matching TRBD1 (6 bases). CDR1 MGHDK and CDR2 SYGVNS come from the germline V gene. Between the trimmed V and J ends, which lost 4 bases and 2 bases, there was a span of 15 bases. CDR3 length: 15 residues.

The chain couples TRBV10-1 to TRBJ2-1; no firm D call. Deletions cut 5 bases from V and 9 bases from J, with 23 bases between. Germline V lookup: CDR1 WNHNN, CDR2 SYGVQD (reference sequence). This CDR3 is 16 amino acids long. CDR3 in DNA: TGCGCCAGCAGTACCTACATGGTTACCTCAATTTCTGAGCAGTTCTTC. It codes for CASSTYMVTSISEQFF.

V is TRBV5-4 and J is TRBJ2-3; maybe TRBD2 (6 bases). CDR1 and CDR2 (germline): SGHNT, YYREEE (reference sequence). This CDR3 contains 17 residues. V was shortened by 2 bases and J by 0 bases, with 16 bases between the two germline ends. DNA for the CDR3: TGTGCCAGCAGCTTCGCTAGCAGGACTACTAGCACAGATACGCAGTATTTT. It translates to CASSFASRTTSTDTQYF.

The rearrangement links TRBV7-9 to TRBJ2-3; a weak D match, TRBD1 (6 bases). Germline V gene lookup returns CDR1 SEHNR and CDR2 FQNEAQ (reference sequence). The CDR3 loop spans 16 amino acids. Between the trimmed V and J ends, which lost 5 bases and 1 base, there was a span of 16 bases. CDR3 DNA: TGTGCCAGCAGCGCCCAACAGGGAATCGGCACAGATACGCAGTATTTT. This codes for CASSAQQGIGTDTQYF.

The gene calls are TRBV4-2 and TRBJ1-5; D is ambiguous. The V gene's germline CDR1 is LGHNA and CDR2 YNFKEQ. The CDR3 length is 17 residues. The V end was cut by 0 bases, the J end by 1 base, with 13 bases between. The CDR3 region is CASSQDQLRFSNQPQHF. CDR3 bases: TGTGCCAGCAGCCAAGATCAGCTCAGGTTCAGCAATCAGCCCCAGCATTTT.

The table lists this clone with a count of one. This chain uses TRBV5-4 with TRBJ1-1; 9 nucleotides line up with TRBD1. This CDR3 is built from 14 residues. Trimming at V came to 1 base and at J to 6 bases, leaving 4 bases not matched to a gene. The germline V gene has CDR1 SGHNT and CDR2 YYREEE (reference sequence). The CDR3 sequence is CASSLTGGSSEAFF. The DNA for the CDR3 is TGTGCCAGCAGCTTGACAGGGGGCTCGTCTGAAGCTTTCTTT.

The gene calls are TRBV27 and TRBJ1-5; the D is unclear. With 2 bases removed from V and 4 bases from J, the gap between germline ends came to 6 bases. The CDR3 sequence is 13 residues long. Per the germline V gene, CDR1 is MNHEY and CDR2 is SMNVEV (reference sequence). The CDR3 is CASSLGLNQPQHF. CDR3 bases: TGTGCCAGCAGTTTAGGTCTTAATCAGCCCCAGCATTTT.

The CDR3 nucleotides read TGCGCCAGCAGCTTTGCTGGGTCCTGGAACACTGAAGCTTTCTTT. This translates into CASSFAGSWNTEAFF. The gene calls are TRBV5-1 and TRBJ1-1, with D hard to call. Trimming left V 2 bases short and J 1 base short, with 12 bases between. From germline, CDR1 is SGHRS and CDR2 YFSETQ. The CDR3 sequence is 15 residues long.

The gene calls are TRBV7-8 and TRBJ2-5; tentatively, D is TRBD1 (6 bases). The V gene lost 5 bases and the J gene lost 2 bases, with 18 bases spanning the gap. Germline values: CDR1 SGHVS, CDR2 FQNEAQ. The CDR3 consists of 16 residues. CDR3 sequence (DNA): TGTGCCAGCAGCCCCTCCCGGACAGCCCGTCAAGAGACCCAGTACTTC. Protein product: CASSPSRTARQETQYF.

The gene calls are TRBV25-1 and TRBJ1-1; 10 nucleotides line up with TRBD1. The CDR3 loop spans 14 amino acids. Per the germline V gene, CDR1 is MGHDK and CDR2 is SYGVNS. V lost 3 bases to trimming and J lost 6 bases; unmatched junction nucleotides: 4. The CDR3 region is CASSEDRGVAEAFF. In DNA form, the CDR3 reads TGTGCCAGCAGTGAGGACAGGGGGGTAGCTGAAGCTTTCTTT.

This sequence joins TRBV7-9 and TRBJ1-1; D perhaps matches TRBD1 (5 bases). Trimming cost V 3 bases and J 4 bases, with 15 bases left between them. Germline V gene sequence: CDR1 SEHNR, CDR2 FQNEAQ (reference sequence). The CDR3 is 15 residues long. The CDR3 DNA reads TGTGCCAGCAGCTTCGTTCAGGGAGTTCCCACTGAAGCTTTCTTT. Its translation is CASSFVQGVPTEAFF. Supplemented by reference TRBV7-9 and TRBJ1-1, the full variable domain reads DTGVSQNPRHKITKRGQNVTFRCDPISEHNRLYWYRQTLGQGPEFLTYFQNEAQLEKSRLLSDRFSAERPKGSFSTLEIQRTEQGDSAMYLCASSFVQGVPTEAFFGQGTRLTVV.

The chain recombines TRBV7-9 with TRBJ2-3; 7 bases match TRBD1. Germline CDR1 is SEHNR and CDR2 is FQNEAQ (reference sequence). The V and J ends lost 0 bases and 3 bases, in that order; junction bases with no gene match: 6. This CDR3 has 16 amino acids. CDR3 sequence: CASSLALGQATDTQYF. The CDR3 coding sequence is TGTGCCAGCAGCTTAGCCTTAGGACAGGCTACAGATACGCAGTATTTT.

This chain links TRBV6-4 with TRBJ1-6, with D unclear. V lost 3 bases to trimming and J lost 8 bases, with 11 bases between them. In germline, CDR1 is MRHNA, CDR2 SNTAGT. The CDR3 covers 14 residues. The CDR3 nucleotides are TGTGCCAGCAGTGAAGTAGGGTGGGATTCACCCCTCCACTTT. Translating gives CASSEVGWDSPLHF.

In this sample, this clone turned up once. The chain employs TRBV5-8 and TRBJ1-4; no clear D gene. From germline, CDR1 is SGHTS and CDR2 YDEGEE. Trimming took off 3 bases at V and 7 bases at J, with 13 bases between the two ends. The CDR3 consists of 14 residues. Here the CDR3 DNA reads TGTGCCAGCAGCTCCAGGCGGAGCAGTGAAAAACTGTTTTTT. This translates into CASSSRRSSEKLFF.

For the CDR3, the DNA is TGTGCCAGCAGTGAACAGGGGGTACTCTATGGCTACACCTTC. It yields the protein CASSEQGVLYGYTF. This chain uses TRBV25-1 with TRBJ1-2; 7 bases align to TRBD1. Per the germline V gene, CDR1 is MGHDK and CDR2 is SYGVNS. This CDR3 is built from 14 residues. V lost 2 bases to trimming and J lost 4 bases; unmatched junction nucleotides: 4.

The chain employs TRBV29-1 and TRBJ2-1, with D possibly TRBD1 on 5 matching bases. Germline-derived CDR1 and CDR2 are SQVTM and ANQGSEA. Trimming stripped 7 bases from V and 8 bases from J, with 15 bases between. The CDR3 has 12 amino acids. The CDR3 DNA reads as TGCAGCGGTGGGCTACAGGATTATGAGCAGTTCTTC. Its translation is CSGGLQDYEQFF.

This clone was observed a handful of times. V is TRBV7-2 and J is TRBJ2-1; D gene ambiguous. This CDR3 spans 13 amino acids. Looked up from germline, CDR1 is SGHTA and CDR2 is FQGNSA. V lost 3 bases and J 7 bases, leaving 10 bases between the germline ends. CDR3 in amino acids: CASSFDIVNEQFF. The CDR3 DNA is TGTGCCAGCAGCTTCGACATTGTGAATGAGCAGTTCTTC.

The chain is built from TRBV5-1 and TRBJ2-3; D perhaps matches TRBD2 (6 bases). V shed 5 bases and J shed 4 bases, with 14 bases lying between them. CDR1 and CDR2 (germline): SGHRS, YFSETQ. This CDR3 contains 14 residues. The CDR3 coding sequence is TGCGCCAGCAGGGGGGGTGGTGGCCCAGATACGCAGTATTTT. It codes for CASRGGGGPDTQYF. Variable domain in full (rest from reference TRBV5-1 and TRBJ2-3): KAGVTQTPRYLIKTRGQQVTLSCSPISGHRSVSWYQQTPGQGLQFLFEYFSETQRNKGNFPGRFSGRQFSNSRSEMNVSTLELGDSALYLCASRGGGGPDTQYFGPGTRLTVL.

The table lists this clone with a count of one. The V and J genes are TRBV7-9 and TRBJ2-1; D not certain. Between the trimmed V and J ends, which lost 1 base and 9 bases, there was a span of 4 bases. Germline CDR1 is SEHNR and CDR2 is FQNEAQ (reference sequence). CDR3 size: 11 residues. CDR3 amino acids: CASSLGIEQFF. The CDR3 DNA follows: TGTGCCAGCAGCTTAGGGATTGAGCAGTTCTTC. The whole variable domain, filled in from reference TRBV7-9 and TRBJ2-1, reads DTGVSQNPRHKITKRGQNVTFRCDPISEHNRLYWYRQTLGQGPEFLTYFQNEAQLEKSRLLSDRFSAERPKGSFSTLEIQRTEQGDSAMYLCASSLGIEQFFGPGTRLTVL.

The chain joins TRBV6-5 to TRBJ2-7; D is perhaps TRBD1 (6 bases). Per the germline V gene, CDR1 is MNHEY and CDR2 is SVGAGI. Trimming left V 7 bases short and J 0 bases short, with 13 bases between. There are 14 residues in the CDR3. CDR3 DNA sequence: TGTGCCAGCACCAACAGGGACGCCTCCTACGAGCAGTACTTC. Protein sequence: CASTNRDASYEQYF.

The gene calls are TRBV6-5 and TRBJ1-3; TRBD1 matches at 7 bases. Trimming cost V 7 bases and J 1 base; bases outside gene matches: 4. CDR1 and CDR2 (germline): MNHEY, SVGAGI. The CDR3 runs 14 residues. The CDR3 here is CASTPGGSGNTIYF. The CDR3 nucleotides read TGTGCCAGCACCCCAGGGGGATCTGGAAACACCATATATTTT.